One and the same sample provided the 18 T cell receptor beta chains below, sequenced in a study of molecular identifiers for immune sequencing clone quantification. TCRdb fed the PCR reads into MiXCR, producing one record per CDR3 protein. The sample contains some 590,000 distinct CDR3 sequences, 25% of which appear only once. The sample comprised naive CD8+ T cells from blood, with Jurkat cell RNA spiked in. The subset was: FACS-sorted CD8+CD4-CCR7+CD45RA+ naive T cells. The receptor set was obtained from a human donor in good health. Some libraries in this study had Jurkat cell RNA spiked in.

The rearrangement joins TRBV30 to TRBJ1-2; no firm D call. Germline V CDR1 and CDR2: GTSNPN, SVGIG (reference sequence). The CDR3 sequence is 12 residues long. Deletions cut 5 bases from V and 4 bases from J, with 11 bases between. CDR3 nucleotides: TGTGCCTGGGGCACCCTTGGCTATGGCTACACCTTC. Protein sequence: CAWGTLGYGYTF.

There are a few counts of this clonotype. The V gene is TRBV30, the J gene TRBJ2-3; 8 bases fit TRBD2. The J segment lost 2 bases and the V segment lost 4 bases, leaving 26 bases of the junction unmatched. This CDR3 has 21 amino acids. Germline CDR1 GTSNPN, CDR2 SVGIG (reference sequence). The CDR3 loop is CAWTLYGGAGIGFMYTDTQYF. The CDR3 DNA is TGTGCCTGGACCCTGTACGGGGGGGCCGGGATTGGTTTCATGTACACAGATACGCAGTATTTT.

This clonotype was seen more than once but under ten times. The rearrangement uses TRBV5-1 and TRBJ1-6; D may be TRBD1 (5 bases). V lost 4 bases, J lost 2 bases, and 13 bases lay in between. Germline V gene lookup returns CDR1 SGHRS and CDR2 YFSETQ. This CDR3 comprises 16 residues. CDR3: CASSPRGDPYNSPLHF. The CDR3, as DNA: TGCGCCAGCAGCCCACGTGGGGACCCCTATAATTCACCCCTCCACTTT. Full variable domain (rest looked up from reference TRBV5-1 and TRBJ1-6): KAGVTQTPRYLIKTRGQQVTLSCSPISGHRSVSWYQQTPGQGLQFLFEYFSETQRNKGNFPGRFSGRQFSNSRSEMNVSTLELGDSALYLCASSPRGDPYNSPLHFGNGTRLTVT.

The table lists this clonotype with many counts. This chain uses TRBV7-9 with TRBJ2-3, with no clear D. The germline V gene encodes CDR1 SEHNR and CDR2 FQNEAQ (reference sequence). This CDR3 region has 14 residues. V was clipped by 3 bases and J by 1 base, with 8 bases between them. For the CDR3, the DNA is TGTGCCAGCAGCTTCGAAGGTGGCACAGATACGCAGTATTTT. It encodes CASSFEGGTDTQYF.

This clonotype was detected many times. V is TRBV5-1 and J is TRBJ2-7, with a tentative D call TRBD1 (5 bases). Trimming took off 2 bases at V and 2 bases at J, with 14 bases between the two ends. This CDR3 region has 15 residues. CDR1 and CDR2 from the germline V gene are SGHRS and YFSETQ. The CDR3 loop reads CASSFGDSLTYEQYF. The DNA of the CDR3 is TGCGCCAGCAGCTTTGGAGACAGTTTAACCTACGAGCAGTACTTC.

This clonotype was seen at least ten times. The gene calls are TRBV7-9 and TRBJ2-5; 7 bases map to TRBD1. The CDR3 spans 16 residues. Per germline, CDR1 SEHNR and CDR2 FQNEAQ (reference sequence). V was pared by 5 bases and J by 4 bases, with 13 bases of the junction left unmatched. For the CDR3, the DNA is TGTGCCAGCAGCCCAAGACAGGGACCGGCGTCAGAGACCCAGTACTTC. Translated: CASSPRQGPASETQYF.

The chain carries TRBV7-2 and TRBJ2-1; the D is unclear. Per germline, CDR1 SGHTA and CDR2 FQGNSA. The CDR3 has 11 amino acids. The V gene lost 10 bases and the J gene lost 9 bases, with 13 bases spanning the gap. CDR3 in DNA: TGTGCCATCCTCCAAGGTAGTGAGCAGTTCTTC. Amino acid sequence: CAILQGSEQFF.

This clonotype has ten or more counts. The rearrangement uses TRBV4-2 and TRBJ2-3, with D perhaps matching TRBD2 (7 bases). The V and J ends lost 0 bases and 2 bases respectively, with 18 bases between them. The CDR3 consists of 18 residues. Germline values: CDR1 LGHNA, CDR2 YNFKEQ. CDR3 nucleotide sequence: TGTGCCAGCAGCCAAGACACCATAGGGGGAGGGCTCACAGATACGCAGTATTTT. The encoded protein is CASSQDTIGGGLTDTQYF.

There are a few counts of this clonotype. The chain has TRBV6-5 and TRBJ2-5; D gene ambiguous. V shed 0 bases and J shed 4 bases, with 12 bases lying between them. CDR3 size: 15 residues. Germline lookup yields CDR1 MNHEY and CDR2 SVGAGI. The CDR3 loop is CASSYSWSPRETQYF. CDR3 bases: TGTGCCAGCAGTTACTCGTGGTCACCTCGAGAGACCCAGTACTTC.

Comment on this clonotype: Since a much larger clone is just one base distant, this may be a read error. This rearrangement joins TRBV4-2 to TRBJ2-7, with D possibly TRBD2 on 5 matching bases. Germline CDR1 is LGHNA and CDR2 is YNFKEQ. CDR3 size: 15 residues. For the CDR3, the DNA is TGTGCCAGCAGCCAGTTCGAGGGCAAAGCCTACGAGCAGTGCTTC. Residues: CASSQFEGKAYEQCF.

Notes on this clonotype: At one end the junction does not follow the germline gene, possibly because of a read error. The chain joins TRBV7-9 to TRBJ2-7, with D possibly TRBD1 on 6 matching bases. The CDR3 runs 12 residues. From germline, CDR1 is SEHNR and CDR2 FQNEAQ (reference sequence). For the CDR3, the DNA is TGTGGCAGCAGCTTAAGGGGGTACGAGCAGTACTTC. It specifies CGSSLRGYEQYF.

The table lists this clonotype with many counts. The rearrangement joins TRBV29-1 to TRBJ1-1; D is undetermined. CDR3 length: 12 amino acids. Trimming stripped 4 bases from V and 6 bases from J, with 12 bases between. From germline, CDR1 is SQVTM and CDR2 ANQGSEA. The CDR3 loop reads CSVVGNNPEAFF. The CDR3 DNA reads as TGCAGCGTTGTAGGTAACAATCCTGAAGCTTTCTTT. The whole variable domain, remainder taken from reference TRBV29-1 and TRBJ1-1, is SAVISQKPSRDICQRGTSLTIQCQVDSQVTMMFWYRQQPGQSLTLIATANQGSEATYESGFVIDKFPISRPNLTFSTLTVSNMSPEDSSIYLCSVVGNNPEAFFGQGTRLTVV.

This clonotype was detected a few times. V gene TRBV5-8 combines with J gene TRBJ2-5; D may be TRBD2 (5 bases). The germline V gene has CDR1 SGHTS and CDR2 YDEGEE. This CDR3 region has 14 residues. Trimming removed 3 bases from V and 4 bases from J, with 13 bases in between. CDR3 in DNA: TGTGCCAGCAGCTGGGCGGGCAAGCGAGAGACCCAGTACTTC. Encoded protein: CASSWAGKRETQYF.

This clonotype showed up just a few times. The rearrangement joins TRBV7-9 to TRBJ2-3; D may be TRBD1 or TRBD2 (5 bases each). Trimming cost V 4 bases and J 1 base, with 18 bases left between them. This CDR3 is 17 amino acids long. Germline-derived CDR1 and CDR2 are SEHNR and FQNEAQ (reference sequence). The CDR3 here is CASSSPPGLGGTDTQYF. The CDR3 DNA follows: TGTGCCAGCAGCTCCCCACCGGGGCTGGGGGGCACAGATACGCAGTATTTT.

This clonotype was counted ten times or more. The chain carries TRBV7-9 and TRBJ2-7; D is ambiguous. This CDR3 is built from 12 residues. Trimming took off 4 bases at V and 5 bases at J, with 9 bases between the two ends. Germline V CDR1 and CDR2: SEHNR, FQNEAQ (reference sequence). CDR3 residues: CASSSARNEQYF. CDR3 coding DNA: TGTGCCAGCAGCTCGGCTCGAAACGAGCAGTACTTC.

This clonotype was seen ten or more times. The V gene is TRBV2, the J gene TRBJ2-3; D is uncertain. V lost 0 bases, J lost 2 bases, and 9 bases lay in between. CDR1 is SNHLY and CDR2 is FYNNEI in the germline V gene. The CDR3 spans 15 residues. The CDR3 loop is CASSEAVKYTDTQYF. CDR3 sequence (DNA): TGTGCCAGCAGTGAAGCGGTTAAGTACACAGATACGCAGTATTTT. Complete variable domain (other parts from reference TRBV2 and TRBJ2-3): EPEVTQTPSHQVTQMGQEVILRCVPISNHLYFYWYRQILGQKVEFLVSFYNNEISEKSEIFDDQFSVERPDGSNFTLKIRSTKLEDSAMYFCASSEAVKYTDTQYFGPGTRLTVL.

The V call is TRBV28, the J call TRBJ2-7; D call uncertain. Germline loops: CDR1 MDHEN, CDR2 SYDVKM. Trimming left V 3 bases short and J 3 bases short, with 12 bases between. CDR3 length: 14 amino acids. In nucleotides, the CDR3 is TGTGCCAGCAGTTTCGCAGGCACGGGCTACGAGCAGTACTTC. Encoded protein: CASSFAGTGYEQYF.

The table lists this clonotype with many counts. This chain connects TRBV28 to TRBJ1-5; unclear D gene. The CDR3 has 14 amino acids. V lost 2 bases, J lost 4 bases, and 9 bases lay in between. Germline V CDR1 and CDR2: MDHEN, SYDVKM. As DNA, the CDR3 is TGTGCCAGCAGTTTAGGCAGGCAAAATCAGCCCCAGCATTTT. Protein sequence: CASSLGRQNQPQHF.